A selection of T cell receptor beta chains follows, all from one sample in a study of cytomegalovirus exposure and HLA in healthy donors. The repertoire was sequenced with immunoSEQ multiplex PCR; TCRdb's copy has only in-frame clones and lacks some. The table shows 180,000 or so clones, with roughly 82% occurring only once. Sequenced: PBMCs. The receptors were gathered from a man in his forties or fifties in good health and CMV-seronegative. Both conserved end residues are part of each CDR3. Fields, in order: D gene, V gene, clone size, J gene, CDR3 DNA, CDR3 protein. D genes are given only for firm matches. Rows give clone size only sometimes, using once, few, many, or a class for an expanded clone.

>-|TRBV5-5|-|TRBJ2-1
TGTGCCAGCAGCTTGATTAGCGAGTCCTACAATGAGCAGTTCTTC
CASSLISESYNEQFF
>-|TRBV5-1|few|TRBJ2-7
TGCGCCAGCAGCTATATGGACAGCGCCTACGAGCAGTACTTC
CASSYMDSAYEQYF
>TRBD2|TRBV6-1|-|TRBJ2-3
TGTGCCAGCCTGAGACTAGCGGGGGCCACAGATACGCAGTATTTT
CASLRLAGATDTQYF
>-|TRBV27|-|TRBJ2-1
TGTGCCAGCAGTTTAGGTCAGGTCGGTAGCGCGAGAGGGATCAATGAGCAGTTCTTC
CASSLGQVGSARGINEQFF
>-|TRBV7-3|-|TRBJ2-2
TGTGCCAGCAGCCCCATTGGGGAGGCCGGGGAGCTGTTTTTT
CASSPIGEAGELFF
>TRBD1|TRBV6-5|-|TRBJ1-2
TGTGCCAGCAGCCCACCCGGGACAGGGGGAGTTGGCTACACCTTC
CASSPPGTGGVGYTF
>TRBD1|TRBV2|-|TRBJ1-1
TGTGCCAGCAGGATAGGGACAGGGGGCGGCACTGAAGCTTTCTTT
CASRIGTGGGTEAFF
>TRBD1|TRBV5-1|-|TRBJ1-4
TGCGCCAGCAGCCCGGACAGGGTAGTAAATGAAAAACTGTTTTTT
CASSPDRVVNEKLFF
>-|TRBV11-2|-|TRBJ2-7
TGTGCCAGCAGCCCCCAGGGAGGCCAGCAGTACTTC
CASSPQGGQQYF
>-|TRBV5-5|-|TRBJ2-4
TGTGCCAGCAGCCCGGAAGGGGGATGGCCCAAAAACATTCAGTACTTC
CASSPEGGWPKNIQYF
>-|TRBV30|-|TRBJ1-6
TGTGCCTCCCGAAAACATACAGGGTCCTCCTATAATTCACCCCTCCACTTT
CASRKHTGSSYNSPLHF
>-|TRBV7-3|-|TRBJ1-6
TGTGCCAGCAGCTTAGGGGGCGCAGAGAATTCACCCCTCCACTTT
CASSLGGAENSPLHF
>TRBD2|TRBV7-8|-|TRBJ2-3
TGTGCCAGCAGCTTACCGGGAGGAGATACGCAGTATTTT
CASSLPGGDTQYF
>-|TRBV27|-|TRBJ1-5
TGTGCCAGCAGTTTATCCTCCATCGGTAATCAGCCCCAGCATTTT
CASSLSSIGNQPQHF
>-|TRBV9|-|TRBJ2-7
TGTGCCAGCAGCGCCCTTTCAAGCTCCTACGAGCAGTACTTC
CASSALSSSYEQYF
>TRBD1|TRBV27|-|TRBJ1-1
TGTGCCAGCAGTTCATCCGACAGGGGGCAGACTGAAGCTTTCTTT
CASSSSDRGQTEAFF
>-|TRBV7-2|-|TRBJ2-3
TGTGCCAGCAGCCGAAGTGGCCCAGATACGCAGTATTTT
CASSRSGPDTQYF
>-|TRBV28|-|TRBJ1-5
TGTGCCAGCACCCGAGGACAGCTTAATCAGCCCCAGCATTTT
CASTRGQLNQPQHF
>TRBD1|TRBV4-3|-|TRBJ1-5
TGCGCCAGCAGCCAAGATGTTCCAAGACAGGGGGCAAAGCAGCCCCAGCATTTT
CASSQDVPRQGAKQPQHF
>-|TRBV30|-|TRBJ1-3
TGTGCCTGGAGGTGGGGGGGCCCGAACTCTGGAAACACCATATATTTT
CAWRWGGPNSGNTIYF
>-|TRBV5-1|-|TRBJ1-1
TGCGCCAGCAGCTTGGTGGGGGCACTGAACACTGAAGCTTTCTTT
CASSLVGALNTEAFF
>-|TRBV7-9|-|TRBJ1-2
TGTGCCAGCAGGCTTGGGGGGGAGTATGGCTACACCTTC
CASRLGGEYGYTF
>-|TRBV6-5|-|TRBJ2-7
TGTGCCAGCAGCCCCCGGGGGGCGCAATACGAGCAGTACTTC
CASSPRGAQYEQYF
>TRBD2|TRBV27|-|TRBJ2-7
TGTGCCAGCAGTTTAGCCCCTGATCTAGCGGCCCCCTACGAGCAGTACTTC
CASSLAPDLAAPYEQYF
>-|TRBV2|once|TRBJ1-5
TGTGCCAGCAGTGAAGCTGGTCTAACTCAGCCCCAGCATTTT
CASSEAGLTQPQHF
>TRBD1|TRBV4-1|-|TRBJ1-2
TGCGCCAGCAGCCAGTGGACAGGGCGAGGCTACACCTTC
CASSQWTGRGYTF
>-|TRBV19|-|TRBJ1-3
TGTGCCAGTAGTACCCCAGAGGGAGCCGGAAACACCATATATTTT
CASSTPEGAGNTIYF
>-|TRBV5-8|-|TRBJ1-5
TGTGCCAGCAGCTTGGCCAGGGCTGTTGGCAATCAGCCCCAGCATTTT
CASSLARAVGNQPQHF
>TRBD1|TRBV9|-|TRBJ2-7
TGCGCCAGCAGCCCTCAAGGTCCGGGACAGTCCTACGAGCAGTACTTC
CASSPQGPGQSYEQYF
>TRBD2|TRBV11-2|few|TRBJ2-2
TGTGCCAGCAGCCCGCGGGGGGCCACCGGGGAGCTGTTTTTT
CASSPRGATGELFF
>-|TRBV11-3|-|TRBJ2-7
TGTGCCAGCAGCTGGACACGGACCCTGGACGAGCAGTACTTC
CASSWTRTLDEQYF
>-|TRBV18|once|TRBJ2-5
TGTGCCAGCTCACCAAGACTTGCGGAGACCCAGTACTTC
CASSPRLAETQYF
>-|TRBV21-1|-|TRBJ1-6
TGTGCCAGCAGCAGACTTATAACAGGGGGCAGGTCACCCCTCCACTTT
CASSRLITGGRSPLHF
>-|TRBV5-5|-|TRBJ1-4
TGTGCCAGCAGCTTAACACCCAACCTCTTACCGAATGAAAAACTGTTTTTT
CASSLTPNLLPNEKLFF
>-|TRBV9|-|TRBJ2-7
TGTGCCAGCAGCCCCCAAAGCGGGCACCTCTACGAGCAGTACTTC
CASSPQSGHLYEQYF
>-|TRBV28|-|TRBJ1-1
TGTGCCAGCAGTTTCAGGGAGAACACTGAAGCTTTCTTT
CASSFRENTEAFF
>TRBD2|TRBV7-6|-|TRBJ2-7
TGTGCCAGCAGCCCTGAGCGGGGCTACACTTCCGAGCAGTACTTC
CASSPERGYTSEQYF
>TRBD1|TRBV28|-|TRBJ1-2
TGTGCCAGCAGGTCGGGACAGGGGAATGGCTACACCTTC
CASRSGQGNGYTF
>TRBD1|TRBV5-1|-|TRBJ2-7
TGCGCCAGCAGCTTGGCTTTGACAGGGGGAAACGAGCAGTACTTC
CASSLALTGGNEQYF
>TRBD1|TRBV6-6|few|TRBJ2-2
TGTGCCAGCAGTTACGTCGGGACAGGACACACCGGGGAGCTGTTTTTT
CASSYVGTGHTGELFF
>-|TRBV5-1|-|TRBJ2-1
TGCGCCAGCAGCTTGGAAGGAGGGTACAATGAGCAGTTCTTC
CASSLEGGYNEQFF
>-|TRBV6-6|-|TRBJ1-1
TGTGCCAGCAGTTACCGGATCGGGGGGACTGAAGCTTTCTTT
CASSYRIGGTEAFF
>-|TRBV30|-|TRBJ2-4
TGTGCCTGGAGGGGGCAGAGCCTAGCCAAAAACATTCAGTACTTC
CAWRGQSLAKNIQYF
>-|TRBV28|-|TRBJ2-7
TGTGCCAGCAGTTTACCCCTGTTGCAGGTCGTGCAGTACTTC
CASSLPLLQVVQYF
>-|TRBV4-2|few|TRBJ2-6
TGTGCCAGCAGCCAACGAGTGGCTGGGGCCAACGTCCTGACTTTC
CASSQRVAGANVLTF
>TRBD1|TRBV4-3|once|TRBJ1-1
TGCGCCAGCAGCCAAAGGGGGGACAGAACTGAAGCTTTCTTT
CASSQRGDRTEAFF
>TRBD1|TRBV5-1|-|TRBJ2-5
TGCGCCAGCAGCTTCGGACAGGGGGCACTCCAAGAGACCCAGTACTTC
CASSFGQGALQETQYF
>-|TRBV5-8|-|TRBJ1-6
TGTGCCAGCAGCCCACGGTTTCGTCTCAATTCACCCCTCCACTTT
CASSPRFRLNSPLHF
>TRBD2|TRBV5-1|-|TRBJ2-5
TGCGCCAGCAGCCCAGGACCTAGAGGCGGGGGGGCCCGATTGACGGAGACCCAGTACTTC
CASSPGPRGGGARLTETQYF
>TRBD1|TRBV4-1|-|TRBJ1-4
TGCGCCAGCAGAATACAGGGGGCAAAGGAAAAACTGTTTTTT
CASRIQGAKEKLFF
>TRBD1|TRBV28|-|TRBJ1-1
TGTGCCAGCACCGAAACCTACAGGGGTGCTTTCTTT
CASTETYRGAFF
>-|TRBV7-3|-|TRBJ1-2
TGTGCCAGCAGCCCACTGGGGCGGGGTGACTATGGCTACACCTTC
CASSPLGRGDYGYTF
>TRBD2|TRBV7-9|-|TRBJ2-2
TGTGCCAGCAGCCCCCGAGGAGGCGGGGGGGCCGGGGAGCTGTTTTTT
CASSPRGGGGAGELFF
>-|TRBV6-5|-|TRBJ2-1
TGTGCCAGCAGTTACTCAGGCAGGGGCCATGAGCAGTTCTTC
CASSYSGRGHEQFF
>TRBD1|TRBV30|-|TRBJ2-1
TGTGCCGGGGACAGGGCCGAGCAGTTCTTC
CAGDRAEQFF
>-|TRBV9|-|TRBJ2-4
TGTGCCAGCAGCGAGTTGCCTGAGAGCACCCAAAACATTCAGTACTTC
CASSELPESTQNIQYF
>-|TRBV27|-|TRBJ1-2
TGTGCCAGCAGTTACGCGTCAAACTATGGCTACACCTTC
CASSYASNYGYTF
>-|TRBV29-1|-|TRBJ1-2
TGCAGCGCTCTTTTATCGGGTGGCTACACCTTC
CSALLSGGYTF
>-|TRBV5-1|few|TRBJ2-7
TGCGCCAGCACCCCCGAGCGGGCCTTACGGGAGCAGTACTTC
CASTPERALREQYF